This is a list of T cell receptor beta chains from one sample in a study of spatial heterogeneity in lung cancer. TCRdb used MiXCR to reprocess the 5' RACE reads, holding one entry per CDR3 protein. The data show 11,000 to 15,000 distinct CDR3 sequences, over 3.5% seen once. The source material was lung tumor tissue, sampled at surgery. Receptor source: a female donor with early-stage non-small cell lung cancer. Each CDR3 is given with its conserved first and last residue. D genes are given only for firm matches. Expanded clones get a size class; other rows say once, few or many, or leave the size out.

NA	TRBV20-1	many	TRBJ2-2	TGCAGTGCCATACAAGGGAGATATTTAACCGGGGAGCTGTTTTTT	CSAIQGRYLTGELFF
NA	TRBV5-1	few	TRBJ2-7	TGCGCCAGCAGCTTCGGCGGAGACTCCTACGAGCAGTACTTC	CASSFGGDSYEQYF
TRBD1	TRBV20-1	many	TRBJ2-7	TGCAGTGCTGAACTTCCCCGACAGGGGTCCTACGAGCAGTACTTC	CSAELPRQGSYEQYF
NA	TRBV6-5	many	TRBJ1-6	TGTGCCAGCAGCCGCCGGGGCGGGAGTAATTCACCCCTCCACTTT	CASSRRGGSNSPLHF
TRBD1	TRBV12-3/TRBV12-4	medium-sized	TRBJ2-7	TGTGCCAGCAGTTTTAGGACAGGGAAGTACGAGCAGTACTTC	CASSFRTGKYEQYF
NA	TRBV5-6	medium-sized	TRBJ1-2	TGTGCCAGCAGCTTACGGGAAAGGGGCTACACCTTC	CASSLRERGYTF
TRBD1	TRBV4-1	many	TRBJ2-7	TGCGCCAGCAGCCAAGATGTGGGACAGGGGGCCATCGCGCAGTACTTC	CASSQDVGQGAIAQYF
NA	TRBV12-1	NA	TRBJ1-1	TGTGCCAGCAGCCGAGCCCATCTCCTCACTGAAGCTTTCTTT	CASSRAHLLTEAFF
NA	TRBV15	many	TRBJ1-5	TGTGCCACCAGCAGAGAGAGGTGGAATCAGCCCCAGCATTTT	CATSRERWNQPQHF
TRBD1	TRBV12-3/TRBV12-4	medium-sized	TRBJ2-3	TGTGCCAGCAGTTTAGCGCTTGGGACAGGGGGGCGGGCAGATACGCAGTATTTT	CASSLALGTGGRADTQYF
TRBD1	TRBV19	many	TRBJ2-5	TGTGCCAGTAGTATCGACAGGGTAGAGACCCAGTACTTC	CASSIDRVETQYF
NA	TRBV7-2	few	TRBJ2-3	TGTGCCAGCAGCTCGTACGACACGCAGTATTTT	CASSSYDTQYF
NA	TRBV20-1	many	TRBJ1-5	TGCAGTGCTAGAGCCCCGGGGTTACCCCCCCTTAGCAATCAGCCCCAGCATTTT	CSARAPGLPPLSNQPQHF
NA	TRBV3-1	many	TRBJ2-3	TGTGCCAGCAGCCTGCAGGAATCGGATACGCAGTATTTT	CASSLQESDTQYF
TRBD1	TRBV12-3/TRBV12-4	many	TRBJ1-4	TGTGCCAGCAGCCGGACAGGGTTGGAAAAACTGTTTTTT	CASSRTGLEKLFF
NA	TRBV18	many	TRBJ2-1	TGTGCCAGCTCACCATTAACAGGGTTAGATGAGCAGTTCTTC	CASSPLTGLDEQFF
NA	TRBV6-5	many	TRBJ2-6	TGTGCCAGCAGTGGCGCGGCTGGGGCCAACGTCCTGACTTTC	CASSGAAGANVLTF
TRBD1	TRBV14	few	TRBJ2-3	TGTGCCAGCAGCCAAGAAGTCAGGGGGCCCACAGATACGCAGTATTTT	CASSQEVRGPTDTQYF
NA	TRBV7-2	few	TRBJ1-1	TGTGCCAGCAGCCTCTTCGTAAACACTGAAGCTTTCTTT	CASSLFVNTEAFF
NA	TRBV11-2	many	TRBJ1-6	TGTGCCAGCAGCTTAGAACCAGCCAATAATTCACCCCTCCACTTT	CASSLEPANNSPLHF
NA	TRBV5-1	many	TRBJ2-5	TGCGCCAGCAGCTTTGGGGCCCAAGAGACCCAGTACTTC	CASSFGAQETQYF
NA	TRBV14	many	TRBJ2-2	TGTGCCAGCAGCCTCCTGGACAGTGCCGGGGAGCTGTTTTTT	CASSLLDSAGELFF
NA	TRBV7-2	many	TRBJ1-1	TGTGCCAGCAGAGAGGGACCGAACACTGAAGCTTTCTTT	CASREGPNTEAFF
NA	TRBV7-2	medium-sized	TRBJ2-3	TGTGCCAGCAGCTTAGGGGGAGAGCGTGGAGATACGCAGTATTTT	CASSLGGERGDTQYF
TRBD2	TRBV11-2	many	TRBJ2-7	TGTGCCAGCAGCCTTGGACTAGACTACGAGCAGTACTTC	CASSLGLDYEQYF
NA	TRBV11-2	many	TRBJ1-5	TGTGCCAGCAGCTTCTCGGGGGCGGGTCAGCCCCAGCATTTT	CASSFSGAGQPQHF
TRBD2	TRBV27	many	TRBJ2-7	TGTGCCAGCAGTTTGCACCTAGCGGGGGGCTACGAGCAGTACTTC	CASSLHLAGGYEQYF
TRBD1	TRBV4-1	many	TRBJ1-2	TGCGCCAGCAGCCTCGGGACAGCAGTAGGTGGCTACACCTTC	CASSLGTAVGGYTF
NA	TRBV6-1	NA	TRBJ2-6	TGTGCCAGCAGTGAAACAAGGGCTGGGGCCAACGTCCTGACTTTC	CASSETRAGANVLTF
TRBD2	TRBV4-1	many	TRBJ2-1	TGCGCCAGCAGCCAAGAAGGCAGCGGGGGGGCTCGGTCGAATGAGCAGTTCTTC	CASSQEGSGGARSNEQFF
NA	TRBV19	NA	TRBJ1-4	TGTGCCAGTAGTAAATGGGCCAGACATGCAACTAATGAAAAACTGTTTTTT	CASSKWARHATNEKLFF
TRBD2	TRBV6-4	many	TRBJ2-5	TGTGCCGCAAACTGTGTAGCGGGGGGCGGAGAGACCCAGTACTTC	CAANCVAGGGETQYF
NA	TRBV5-5	many	TRBJ1-1	TGTGCCAGCAGCTTTACAGGGATGAACACTGAAGCTTTCTTT	CASSFTGMNTEAFF
TRBD1	TRBV5-1	NA	TRBJ2-3	TGCGCCAGCAGCTTGGCGGACAGGGTGCGGACAGATACGCAGTATTTT	CASSLADRVRTDTQYF
TRBD2	TRBV27	many	TRBJ2-3	TGTGCCAGCAGTGTACGCGGACTAGCGGGGGGGTTCACAGATACGCAGTATTTT	CASSVRGLAGGFTDTQYF
NA	TRBV15	many	TRBJ1-1	TGTGCCACCAGCAGAGAATTGGAAGCTTTCTTT	CATSRELEAFF
NA	TRBV20-1	many	TRBJ2-2	TGCAGTGCCGTTCACACGTCAACCGGGGAGCTGTTTTTT	CSAVHTSTGELFF
NA	TRBV20-1	NA	TRBJ2-7	TGCAGTGCTAGTAAACCACCAGTGGAGCAGTACTTC	CSASKPPVEQYF
TRBD1	TRBV5-6	many	TRBJ2-1	TGTGCCAGCAGCTTCGAGGGGGCTGGGTACAATGAGCAGTTCTTC	CASSFEGAGYNEQFF
NA	TRBV12-3/TRBV12-4	many	TRBJ1-6	TGTGCCAGCAGTTCTACGGGGGGGAGCAGGGCACCCCTCCACTTT	CASSSTGGSRAPLHF
NA	TRBV2	many	TRBJ2-1	TGTGCCAGCAGGGGACTTTCGAATGAGCAGTTCTTC	CASRGLSNEQFF
NA	TRBV5-1	few	TRBJ1-1	TGCGCCAGCAGCTCCGGGTGGGGAATGGAAGCTTTCTTT	CASSSGWGMEAFF
TRBD1	TRBV7-2	many	TRBJ1-1	TGTGCCAGCAGCTTAGCTGACAGGGATGAAGCTTTCTTT	CASSLADRDEAFF
NA	TRBV11-2	many	TRBJ1-3	TGTGCCAGCAGCTTAAGTGTCGGGGGAGATCCCATATATTTT	CASSLSVGGDPIYF
NA	TRBV13	few	TRBJ2-1	TGTGCCAGCAGCCCCAACCCGGAGGGTGGAGAGCAGTTCTTC	CASSPNPEGGEQFF
NA	TRBV5-1	many	TRBJ1-4	TGCGCCAGCAGCTTGGGGACAGCAACCCTCAAGGAAAAACTGTTTTTT	CASSLGTATLKEKLFF
NA	TRBV4-3	many	TRBJ1-2	TGCGCCAGCAGCCAGGTGACACCCTCCTATGGCTACACCTTC	CASSQVTPSYGYTF
NA	TRBV3-1	many	TRBJ1-5	TGTGCCAGCAGCCATCGACTCGGGGAAAATCAGCCCCAGCATTTT	CASSHRLGENQPQHF
NA	TRBV7-3	many	TRBJ2-1	TGTGCCAGCAGCATCGGGGCGGGAAATGAGCAGTTCTTC	CASSIGAGNEQFF
NA	TRBV6-5	many	TRBJ1-1	TGTGCCAGCAGTTACTCGACATGGGGCGTCAAGTGGAAGACTGAAGCTTTCTTT	CASSYSTWGVKWKTEAFF
NA	TRBV28	many	TRBJ2-3	TGTGCCAGCAGTGAAACAGATACGCAGTATTTT	CASSETDTQYF
TRBD1	TRBV15	medium-sized	TRBJ2-2	TGTGCCACCAGCGCCCCGTCCGGACAGGGGTTGGCCGGGGAGCTGTTTTTT	CATSAPSGQGLAGELFF
TRBD1	TRBV18	many	TRBJ2-5	TGTGCCAGCTCACCTGGGACAGGGGTGGTCCAAGAGACCCAGTACTTC	CASSPGTGVVQETQYF
NA	TRBV19	NA	TRBJ2-1	TGTGCCAGTAGTATTTGGCAGTGGGACAATGAGCAGTTCTTC	CASSIWQWDNEQFF
TRBD1	TRBV7-2	medium-sized	TRBJ1-1	TGTGCCAGCAGCCGGCCACAGGGGGTTTTCCTAGGGAGCACTGAAGCTTTCTTT	CASSRPQGVFLGSTEAFF
TRBD1	TRBV4-1	NA	TRBJ1-1	TGCGCCAGCAGCCAACACAGGGACAGTGCCCTGAACACTGAAGCTTTCTTT	CASSQHRDSALNTEAFF
NA	TRBV20-1	many	TRBJ2-1	TGCAGTAGCCCGGACGGGCTCACCAATGAGCAGTTCTTC	CSSPDGLTNEQFF
NA	TRBV4-2	large	TRBJ1-1	TGTGCCAGCAGCCCCGAGGATAGGTACAGCACTGAAGCTTTCTTT	CASSPEDRYSTEAFF
NA	TRBV27	few	TRBJ2-7	TGTGCCAGCACTCAGGGTGGCAGCTACGAGCAGTACTTC	CASTQGGSYEQYF
NA	TRBV27	many	TRBJ2-2	TGTGCCAGCAGTTTACAGATCACCGGGGAGCTGTTTTTT	CASSLQITGELFF